Included here is one TCR beta chain sequence, with context. This CDR3 has 15 residues. The junction had 5 bases not matched to a gene; V was cut back by 3 bases and J by 4 bases. CDR1 and CDR2 (germline): MGHRA, YSYEKL. The data originate from a study of technical replicates of blood from a handful of donors. The assay was immunoSEQ multiplex PCR, and TCRdb's table has in-frame clones only and misses some. The sample has some 87,000 clones, around 96% seen once. The chain employs TRBV4-1 and TRBJ1-3; 8 nucleotides agree with TRBD1. The receptor was derived from a human donor in good health. Sequences were obtained from T cells isolated from PBMCs. Written as DNA, the CDR3 is TGCGCCAGCAGCCAGGGGACAGGCCCAGGAAACACCATATATTTT. It encodes CASSQGTGPGNTIYF.